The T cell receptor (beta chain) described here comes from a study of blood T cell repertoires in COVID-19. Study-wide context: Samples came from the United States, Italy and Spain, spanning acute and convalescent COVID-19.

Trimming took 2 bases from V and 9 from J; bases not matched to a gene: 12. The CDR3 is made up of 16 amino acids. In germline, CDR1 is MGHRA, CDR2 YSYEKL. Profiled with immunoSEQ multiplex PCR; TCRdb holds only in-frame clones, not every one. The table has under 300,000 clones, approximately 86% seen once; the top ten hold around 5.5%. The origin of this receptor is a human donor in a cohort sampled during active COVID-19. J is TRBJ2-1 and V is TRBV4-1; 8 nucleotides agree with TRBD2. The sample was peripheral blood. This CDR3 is CASSQRSTGGLGEQFF. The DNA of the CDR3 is TGCGCCAGCAGCCAAAGGTCTACGGGAGGGTTGGGTGAGCAGTTCTTC.